A single sample is the source of the 4 T cell receptor beta chains below, sequenced in a study of CD8+ T cells in alopecia areata. Reverse transcription of extracted RNA yielded cDNA, which provided the sequencing template. Only in-frame clones appear in the TCRdb table, and some are missing; sequencing was by immunoSEQ multiplex PCR. Of about 200,000 clones listed, more than 45% are singletons. Here the sequenced sample was CD4+ T cells sorted from blood, taken at week 0. Every receptor here comes from a human donor with alopecia areata.

The rearrangement joins TRBV5-1 to TRBJ2-2, with unresolved D. The CDR3 loop spans 15 amino acids. The V end lost 0 bases, the J end lost 1 base, and 7 bases lay between the germline ends. Per germline, CDR1 SGHRS and CDR2 YFSETQ. The DNA for the CDR3 is TGCGCCAGCAGCTTGGCCACAGTGAACACCGGGGAGCTGTTTTTT. Its translation is CASSLATVNTGELFF. Full variable domain (missing parts from reference TRBV5-1 and TRBJ2-2): KAGVTQTPRYLIKTRGQQVTLSCSPISGHRSVSWYQQTPGQGLQFLFEYFSETQRNKGNFPGRFSGRQFSNSRSEMNVSTLELGDSALYLCASSLATVNTGELFFGEGSRLTVL.

This clone turned up a few times. The rearrangement uses TRBV27 and TRBJ1-5; D unclear. The CDR3 covers 12 residues. Germline CDR1 and CDR2: MNHEY and SMNVEV (reference sequence). Trimming removed 5 bases from V and 1 base from J, with 3 bases in between. CDR3 in DNA: TGTGCCAGCAGTCAAAGCAATCAGCCCCAGCATTTT. It encodes CASSQSNQPQHF.

A note on this clone: The same CDR3 also results from other DNA sequences found in this sample. The chain is built from TRBV30 and TRBJ2-3, with D possibly being TRBD1 (5 bases). The CDR3 has 12 residues. Trimming took 2 bases from V and 4 from J, leaving 7 bases between them. Germline lookup yields CDR1 GTSNPN and CDR2 SVGIG (reference sequence). For the CDR3, the DNA is TGTGCCTGGAGTCCAGGGTCAGATACGCAGTATTTT. Amino acid sequence: CAWSPGSDTQYF.

The chain combines TRBV9 with TRBJ2-1; no reliable D call. Per germline, CDR1 SGDLS and CDR2 YYNGEE. Deletions cut 0 bases from V and 4 bases from J, with 20 bases between. The CDR3 length is 18 residues. Here the CDR3 DNA reads TGTGCCAGCAGCGTAGGCCTGCCGAAGCGATCGACTTACAATGAGCAGTTCTTC. It specifies CASSVGLPKRSTYNEQFF.